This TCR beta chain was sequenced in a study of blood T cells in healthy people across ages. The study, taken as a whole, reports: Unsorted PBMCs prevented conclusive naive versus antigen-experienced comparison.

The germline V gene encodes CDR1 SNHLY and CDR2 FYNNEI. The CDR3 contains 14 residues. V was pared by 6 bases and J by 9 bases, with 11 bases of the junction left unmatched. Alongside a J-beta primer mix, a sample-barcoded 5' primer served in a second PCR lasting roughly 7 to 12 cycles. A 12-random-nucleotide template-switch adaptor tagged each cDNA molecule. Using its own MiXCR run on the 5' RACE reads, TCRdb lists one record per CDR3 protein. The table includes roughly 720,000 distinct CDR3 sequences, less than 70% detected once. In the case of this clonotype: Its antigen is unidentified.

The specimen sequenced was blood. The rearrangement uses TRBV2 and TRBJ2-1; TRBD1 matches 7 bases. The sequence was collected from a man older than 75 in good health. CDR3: CASRADRANSEQFF. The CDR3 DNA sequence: TGTGCCAGCAGAGCCGACAGGGCCAACAGTGAGCAGTTCTTC.